This is a list of T cell receptor beta chains from one sample in a study of blood T cell repertoires in COVID-19. The repertoire was sequenced with immunoSEQ multiplex PCR; TCRdb's copy has only in-frame clones and lacks some. In the table there are 200,000 to 250,000 clones, around 85% of which are singletons. The sample taken for sequencing was peripheral blood. These receptors all come from a man aged 45-60 years with COVID-19, enrolled during active disease. Each CDR3 is given with its conserved first and last residue. The order of the fields is clone size, J gene, V gene, CDR3 protein. Clone size, where shown, is once, few, many, or a class for clones that have expanded.

clone size: .
J gene: TRBJ2-6
V gene: TRBV7-3
CDR3 protein: CASSRDRPSSGANVLTF

clone size: .
J gene: TRBJ1-1
V gene: TRBV6-4
CDR3 protein: CASNKGQLNTEAFF

clone size: .
J gene: TRBJ2-3
V gene: TRBV6-2/TRBV6-3
CDR3 protein: CASRPFWATDTQYF

clone size: .
J gene: TRBJ2-1
V gene: TRBV21-1
CDR3 protein: CASSKVVAGGYNEQFF

clone size: .
J gene: TRBJ2-1
V gene: TRBV9
CDR3 protein: CASSLPGRGGNEQFF

clone size: .
J gene: TRBJ1-2
V gene: TRBV27
CDR3 protein: CASSFRTPGYGYTF

clone size: .
J gene: TRBJ1-6
V gene: TRBV12-3/TRBV12-4
CDR3 protein: CASSADRAPLHF

clone size: .
J gene: TRBJ1-1
V gene: TRBV7-9
CDR3 protein: CASSLSVKTGRTEAFF

clone size: .
J gene: TRBJ1-2
V gene: TRBV19
CDR3 protein: CASSIGSIGYGYTF

clone size: .
J gene: TRBJ2-7
V gene: TRBV19
CDR3 protein: CASSGTASSYEQYF

clone size: .
J gene: TRBJ2-4
V gene: TRBV3-1/TRBV3-2
CDR3 protein: CASSQATLGRGGPFLAKNIQYF

clone size: once
J gene: TRBJ1-1
V gene: TRBV6-5
CDR3 protein: CASSYSDRGTEAFF

clone size: few
J gene: TRBJ2-7
V gene: TRBV18
CDR3 protein: CASSPVSGPTIDYEQYF

clone size: once
J gene: TRBJ2-3
V gene: TRBV7-8
CDR3 protein: CASSPDRLAGSTDTQYF

clone size: .
J gene: TRBJ2-1
V gene: TRBV20-1
CDR3 protein: CSASYGGAYNEQFF

clone size: once
J gene: TRBJ1-2
V gene: TRBV5-6
CDR3 protein: CASSSGVDNYGYTF

clone size: .
J gene: TRBJ2-1
V gene: TRBV6-1
CDR3 protein: CASSEARGRGRRYNEQFF

clone size: .
J gene: TRBJ1-5
V gene: TRBV27
CDR3 protein: CASRISQGGNQPQHF

clone size: .
J gene: TRBJ1-2
V gene: TRBV3-1/TRBV3-2
CDR3 protein: CASSPQGSNGYTF

clone size: .
J gene: TRBJ1-2
V gene: TRBV18
CDR3 protein: CASSPSGQAYGYTF

clone size: .
J gene: TRBJ1-3
V gene: TRBV7-6
CDR3 protein: CASSLGRDKYSGNTIYF

clone size: .
J gene: TRBJ2-1
V gene: TRBV11-3
CDR3 protein: CASSPGTSRSSYNEQFF

clone size: few
J gene: TRBJ1-5
V gene: TRBV4-1
CDR3 protein: CASSQEAVPGQPQHF

clone size: .
J gene: TRBJ2-7
V gene: TRBV24-1
CDR3 protein: CATSEGQGWNEQYF

clone size: .
J gene: TRBJ2-5
V gene: TRBV19
CDR3 protein: CASSLRDRGWRQETQYF

clone size: .
J gene: TRBJ1-2
V gene: TRBV7-9
CDR3 protein: CASSSTGTLSPYGYTF

clone size: .
J gene: TRBJ2-1
V gene: TRBV5-1
CDR3 protein: CASSPLGRGGFEQFF

clone size: .
J gene: TRBJ1-2
V gene: TRBV6-1
CDR3 protein: CASSEYEGTANYGYTF

clone size: .
J gene: TRBJ1-2
V gene: TRBV5-8
CDR3 protein: CASERGGLDYGYTF

clone size: once
J gene: TRBJ2-7
V gene: TRBV18
CDR3 protein: CASSPLLRLDYEQYF

clone size: .
J gene: TRBJ1-6
V gene: TRBV18
CDR3 protein: CASSTQGQGNSPLHF

clone size: .
J gene: TRBJ1-1
V gene: TRBV3-1/TRBV3-2
CDR3 protein: CASSRRQQNMNTEAFF

clone size: .
J gene: TRBJ2-6
V gene: TRBV19
CDR3 protein: CASSPQGAGANVLTF

clone size: .
J gene: TRBJ1-2
V gene: TRBV28
CDR3 protein: CASIQGSYGYTF

clone size: .
J gene: TRBJ2-1
V gene: TRBV9
CDR3 protein: CASNPAPTSGDYNEQFF

clone size: .
J gene: TRBJ2-1
V gene: TRBV15
CDR3 protein: CATSRDYQGARNEQFF

clone size: .
J gene: TRBJ1-1
V gene: TRBV9
CDR3 protein: CASSGKKGDTEAFF

clone size: many
J gene: TRBJ2-6
V gene: TRBV4-2
CDR3 protein: CASSQGDSSSGANVLTF

clone size: .
J gene: TRBJ1-2
V gene: TRBV5-1
CDR3 protein: CASSGGTAYYGYTF

clone size: once
J gene: TRBJ1-1
V gene: TRBV6-5
CDR3 protein: CASSTRGQGYTEAFF

clone size: once
J gene: TRBJ2-3
V gene: TRBV28
CDR3 protein: CASSFGHTDTQYF

clone size: .
J gene: TRBJ2-2
V gene: TRBV4-1
CDR3 protein: CASSQESGTSNIGELFF

clone size: .
J gene: TRBJ2-2
V gene: TRBV24-1
CDR3 protein: CATSVGSPINTGELFF

clone size: .
J gene: TRBJ2-7
V gene: TRBV4-2
CDR3 protein: CASSQGGFGWYEQYF

clone size: .
J gene: TRBJ2-4
V gene: TRBV7-2
CDR3 protein: CASSNRDGGDIQYF

clone size: .
J gene: TRBJ2-1
V gene: TRBV7-6
CDR3 protein: CASSLASTGEQFF

clone size: .
J gene: TRBJ1-4
V gene: TRBV12-3/TRBV12-4
CDR3 protein: CASSDDKEKLFF

clone size: .
J gene: TRBJ2-2
V gene: TRBV19
CDR3 protein: CASSAGPRAPATGELFF

clone size: .
J gene: TRBJ2-5
V gene: TRBV30
CDR3 protein: CAWSVGAKTQYF

clone size: .
J gene: TRBJ1-2
V gene: TRBV3-1/TRBV3-2
CDR3 protein: CASSRYGTDYGYTF

clone size: once
J gene: TRBJ2-1
V gene: TRBV5-4
CDR3 protein: CASRKGGRTTDNEQFF

clone size: .
J gene: TRBJ1-2
V gene: TRBV6-5
CDR3 protein: CASSYSSSYGYTF

clone size: few
J gene: TRBJ1-1
V gene: TRBV20-1
CDR3 protein: CKSAWDTEAFF

clone size: .
J gene: TRBJ2-2
V gene: TRBV14
CDR3 protein: CASSQAISNTGELFF

clone size: .
J gene: TRBJ2-3
V gene: TRBV30
CDR3 protein: CAWSGLAGGRPNTQYF